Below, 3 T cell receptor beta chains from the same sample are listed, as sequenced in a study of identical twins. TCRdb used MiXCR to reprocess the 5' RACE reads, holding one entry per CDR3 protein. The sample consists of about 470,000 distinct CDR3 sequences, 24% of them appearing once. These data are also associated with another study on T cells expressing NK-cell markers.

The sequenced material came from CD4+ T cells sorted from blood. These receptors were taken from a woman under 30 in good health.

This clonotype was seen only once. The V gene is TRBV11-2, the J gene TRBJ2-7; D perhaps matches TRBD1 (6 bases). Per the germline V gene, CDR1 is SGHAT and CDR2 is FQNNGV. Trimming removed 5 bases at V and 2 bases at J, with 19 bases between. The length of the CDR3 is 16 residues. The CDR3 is CASSPGQMGSTYEQYF. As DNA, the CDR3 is TGTGCCAGCAGCCCTGGACAGATGGGCTCGACCTACGAGCAGTACTTC.

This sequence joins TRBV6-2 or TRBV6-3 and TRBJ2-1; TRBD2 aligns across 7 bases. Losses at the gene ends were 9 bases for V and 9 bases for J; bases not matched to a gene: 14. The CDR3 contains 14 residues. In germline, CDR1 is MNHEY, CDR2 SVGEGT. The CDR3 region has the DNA TGTGCCAGTAGGAGAGGGGCGGGAGTGGGTGAGCAGTTCTTC. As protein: CASRRGAGVGEQFF.

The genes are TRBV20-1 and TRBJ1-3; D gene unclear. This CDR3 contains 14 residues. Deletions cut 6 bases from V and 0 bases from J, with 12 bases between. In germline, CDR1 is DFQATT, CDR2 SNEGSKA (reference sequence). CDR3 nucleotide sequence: TGCAGTGCGCGGAGAGTATCCTCTGGAAACACCATATATTTT. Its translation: CSARRVSSGNTIYF.